This T cell receptor (beta chain) was recovered during a study of cytomegalovirus exposure and HLA in healthy donors. Study as a whole: The study placed roughly four fifths of its approximately 400 genotyped donors in the Caucasian-associated ancestry cluster. General observations from the study: There were a few CMV-associated chains whose specificity for CMV antigens was confirmed in vitro.

This clone was seen more than once but under ten times. Its target is unknown. The PCR used 60 Vbeta and 13 Jbeta primers. The table came from immunoSEQ multiplex PCR; TCRdb's copy has only in-frame clones and leaves some out. This sample has about 100,000 clones, with 65% to 75% found just once. The clonotype was recovered from a woman in her 70s in good health and CMV-seropositive. Sequenced sample: PBMCs.

Here the CDR3 DNA reads TGTGCCAGCAGCCTAGTTGGTTCGGCAACTAATGAAAAACTGTTTTTT. Translating it yields CASSLVGSATNEKLFF. The genes are TRBV5-6 and TRBJ1-4, with no clear D. CDR1 SGHDT and CDR2 YYEEEE come from the germline V gene. V was clipped by 4 bases and J by 0 bases, with 13 bases between them. The CDR3 consists of 16 residues.